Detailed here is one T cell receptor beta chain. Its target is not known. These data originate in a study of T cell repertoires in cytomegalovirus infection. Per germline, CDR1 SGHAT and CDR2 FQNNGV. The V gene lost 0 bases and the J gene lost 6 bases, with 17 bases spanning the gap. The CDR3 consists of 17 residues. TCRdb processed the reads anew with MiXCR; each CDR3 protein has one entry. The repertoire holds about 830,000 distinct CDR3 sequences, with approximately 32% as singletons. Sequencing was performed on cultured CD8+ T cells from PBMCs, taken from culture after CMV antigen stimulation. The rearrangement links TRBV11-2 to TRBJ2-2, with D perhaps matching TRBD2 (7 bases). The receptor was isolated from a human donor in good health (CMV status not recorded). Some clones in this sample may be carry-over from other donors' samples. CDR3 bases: TGTGCCAGCAGCTTAGATCGTCGGGGGGCCGGGGCCGGGGAGCTGTTTTTT. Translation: CASSLDRRGAGAGELFF. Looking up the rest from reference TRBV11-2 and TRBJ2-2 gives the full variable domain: EAGVAQSPRYKIIEKRQSVAFWCNPISGHATLYWYQQILGQGPKLLIQFQNNGVVDDSQLPKDRFSAERLKGVDSTLKIQPAKLEDSAVYLCASSLDRRGAGAGELFFGEGSRLTVL.